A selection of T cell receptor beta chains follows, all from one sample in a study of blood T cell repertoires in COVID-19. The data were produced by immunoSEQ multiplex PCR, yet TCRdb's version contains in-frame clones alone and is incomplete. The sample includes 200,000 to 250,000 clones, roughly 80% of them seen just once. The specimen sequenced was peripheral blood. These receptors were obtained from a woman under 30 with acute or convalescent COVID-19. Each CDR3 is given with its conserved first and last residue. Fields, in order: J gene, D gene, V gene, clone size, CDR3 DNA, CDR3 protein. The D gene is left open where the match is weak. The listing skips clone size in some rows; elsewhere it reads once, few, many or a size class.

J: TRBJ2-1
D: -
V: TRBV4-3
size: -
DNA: TGCGCCAGCAGCCAAGAGGACGGGGGTGTTGAGCAGTTCTTC
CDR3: CASSQEDGGVEQFF

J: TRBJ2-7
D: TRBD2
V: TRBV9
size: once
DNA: TGTGCCAGCAGCCACCAGGAGCTGGGGACTAGCGGGACGATCTACGAGCAGTACTTC
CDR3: CASSHQELGTSGTIYEQYF

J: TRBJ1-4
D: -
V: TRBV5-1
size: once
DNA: TGCGCCAGCAGCTTGACCCAGGGCACTAATGAAAAACTGTTTTTT
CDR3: CASSLTQGTNEKLFF

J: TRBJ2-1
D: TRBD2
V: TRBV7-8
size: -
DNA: TGTGCCAGCAGCTTATCCGGACTAGCGGGAGGTCGGGAGCAGTTCTTC
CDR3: CASSLSGLAGGREQFF

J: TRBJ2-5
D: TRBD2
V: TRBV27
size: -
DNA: TGTGCCAGCAGTTTATTGGCTAGCGGGACGGAGACCCAGTACTTC
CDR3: CASSLLASGTETQYF

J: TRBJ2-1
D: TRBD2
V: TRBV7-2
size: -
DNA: TGTGCCAGCAAGGTCGGGACTAACTCCTACAATGAGCAGTTCTTC
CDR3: CASKVGTNSYNEQFF

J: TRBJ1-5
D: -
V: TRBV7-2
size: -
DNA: TGTGCCACCGCGGTAGGGACTTCTCTTTATCTCAAGGGTCAGCCCCAGCATTTT
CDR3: CATAVGTSLYLKGQPQHF

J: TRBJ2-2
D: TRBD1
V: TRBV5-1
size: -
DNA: TGCGCCAGCAGCTCGGACAGGGGGCTAAGCACCGGGGAGCTGTTTTTT
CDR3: CASSSDRGLSTGELFF

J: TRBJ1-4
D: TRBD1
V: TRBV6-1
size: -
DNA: TGTGCCAGCAGTGAAGTTATCGGGACAGGGAGTGAAAAACTGTTTTTT
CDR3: CASSEVIGTGSEKLFF

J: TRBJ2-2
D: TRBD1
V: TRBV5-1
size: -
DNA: TGCGCCAGCAGCTTGGGGGACAGCACCGGGGAGCTGTTTTTT
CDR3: CASSLGDSTGELFF

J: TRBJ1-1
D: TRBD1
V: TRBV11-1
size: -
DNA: TGTGCCAGCACCCGGGGGACAGGGGGCGTCACTGAAGCTTTCTTT
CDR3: CASTRGTGGVTEAFF

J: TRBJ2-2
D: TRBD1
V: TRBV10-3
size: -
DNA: TGTGCCATCAGGGAGACAGGGGGCAACACCGGGGAGCTGTTTTTT
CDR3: CAIRETGGNTGELFF

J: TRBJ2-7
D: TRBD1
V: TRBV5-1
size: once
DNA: TGCGCCAGCAGCCCCTGGGACAGGGTGGGCTACGAGCAGTACTTC
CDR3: CASSPWDRVGYEQYF

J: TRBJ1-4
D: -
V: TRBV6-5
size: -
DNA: TGTGCCAGCAGTTGGGCAAAAGTTGAAAAACTGTTTTTT
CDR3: CASSWAKVEKLFF

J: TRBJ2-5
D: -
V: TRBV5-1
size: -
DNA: TGCGCCAGCAGCTTAACTAGTCCCCAAGAGACCCAGTACTTC
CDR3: CASSLTSPQETQYF

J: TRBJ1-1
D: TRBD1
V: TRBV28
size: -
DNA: TGTGCCAGCAGTTGGCAGGGGGCCGGAGCTTTCTTT
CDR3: CASSWQGAGAFF

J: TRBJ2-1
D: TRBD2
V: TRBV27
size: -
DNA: TGTGCCAGCGGGCTAGCGGGAGGTTACAATGAGCAGTTCTTC
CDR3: CASGLAGGYNEQFF

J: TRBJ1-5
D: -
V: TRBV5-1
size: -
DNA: TGCGCCAGCAGCTTGGGTCCGGGGAGAAGCAATCAGCCCCAGCATTTT
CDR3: CASSLGPGRSNQPQHF

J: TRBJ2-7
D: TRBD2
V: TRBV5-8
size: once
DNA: TGTGCCAGCAGCTTGGGGCGGGAGGTCTCCTACGAGCAGTACTTC
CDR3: CASSLGREVSYEQYF

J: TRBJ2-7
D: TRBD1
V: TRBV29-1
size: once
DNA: TGCAGCGTGACAGGGCTCTCCTACGAGCAGTACTTC
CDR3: CSVTGLSYEQYF

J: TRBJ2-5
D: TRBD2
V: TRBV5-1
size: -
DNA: TGCGCCAGCAGCTTGGCAGGCGGGAGCCGACGAGAGACCCAGTACTTC
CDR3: CASSLAGGSRRETQYF

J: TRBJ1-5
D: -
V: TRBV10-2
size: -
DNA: TGCGCCAGCAGTGAATTGGCAGGACAGTACAATCAGCCCCAGCATTTT
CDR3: CASSELAGQYNQPQHF